This is a list of T cell receptor beta chains from one sample in a study of CD8+ T cells in alopecia areata. Clones were read by immunoSEQ multiplex PCR, and TCRdb kept only the in-frame ones, dropping some. There are roughly 280,000 clones in the sample; 60% occur only once, and 0.75% to 0.95% lies in the top ten. Material: CD4+ T cells sorted from blood, obtained around week 54, from a patient treated with tofacitinib. Receptors were obtained from a human donor with alopecia areata. CDR3s include the opening cysteine and the closing phenylalanine or tryptophan.

j_call v_call cdr3_aa
TRBJ2-2 TRBV6-1 CASRPDGVGELFF
TRBJ1-1 TRBV6-5 CASNADREGTEAFF
TRBJ2-3 TRBV4-3 CASARLATDTQCF
TRBJ2-5 TRBV7-9 CASSTRDRQETQYF
TRBJ2-7 TRBV5-1 CASNLGQGAYEQYF
TRBJ1-2 TRBV10-1 CASSAEGAGGYGYTF
TRBJ1-6 TRBV4-3 CASSQSPGDSPLHF
TRBJ2-1 TRBV6-6 CASSYSTSEGEQFF
TRBJ2-1 TRBV11-2 CASSFPGHTNNEQFF
TRBJ1-2 TRBV30 CAWSGGDRTVAYGYTF
TRBJ1-6 TRBV4-1 CASSPEGQGGSPLHF
TRBJ2-2 TRBV4-1 CASSQSWTGKTGELFF
TRBJ1-6 TRBV30 CAWSVQSRGNSPLHF
TRBJ2-7 TRBV5-1 CASSLTKTSTSSYEQYF
TRBJ1-1 TRBV7-3 CASSLTGTWNTEAFF
TRBJ1-4 TRBV4-3 CASSQDSGLTNEKLFF